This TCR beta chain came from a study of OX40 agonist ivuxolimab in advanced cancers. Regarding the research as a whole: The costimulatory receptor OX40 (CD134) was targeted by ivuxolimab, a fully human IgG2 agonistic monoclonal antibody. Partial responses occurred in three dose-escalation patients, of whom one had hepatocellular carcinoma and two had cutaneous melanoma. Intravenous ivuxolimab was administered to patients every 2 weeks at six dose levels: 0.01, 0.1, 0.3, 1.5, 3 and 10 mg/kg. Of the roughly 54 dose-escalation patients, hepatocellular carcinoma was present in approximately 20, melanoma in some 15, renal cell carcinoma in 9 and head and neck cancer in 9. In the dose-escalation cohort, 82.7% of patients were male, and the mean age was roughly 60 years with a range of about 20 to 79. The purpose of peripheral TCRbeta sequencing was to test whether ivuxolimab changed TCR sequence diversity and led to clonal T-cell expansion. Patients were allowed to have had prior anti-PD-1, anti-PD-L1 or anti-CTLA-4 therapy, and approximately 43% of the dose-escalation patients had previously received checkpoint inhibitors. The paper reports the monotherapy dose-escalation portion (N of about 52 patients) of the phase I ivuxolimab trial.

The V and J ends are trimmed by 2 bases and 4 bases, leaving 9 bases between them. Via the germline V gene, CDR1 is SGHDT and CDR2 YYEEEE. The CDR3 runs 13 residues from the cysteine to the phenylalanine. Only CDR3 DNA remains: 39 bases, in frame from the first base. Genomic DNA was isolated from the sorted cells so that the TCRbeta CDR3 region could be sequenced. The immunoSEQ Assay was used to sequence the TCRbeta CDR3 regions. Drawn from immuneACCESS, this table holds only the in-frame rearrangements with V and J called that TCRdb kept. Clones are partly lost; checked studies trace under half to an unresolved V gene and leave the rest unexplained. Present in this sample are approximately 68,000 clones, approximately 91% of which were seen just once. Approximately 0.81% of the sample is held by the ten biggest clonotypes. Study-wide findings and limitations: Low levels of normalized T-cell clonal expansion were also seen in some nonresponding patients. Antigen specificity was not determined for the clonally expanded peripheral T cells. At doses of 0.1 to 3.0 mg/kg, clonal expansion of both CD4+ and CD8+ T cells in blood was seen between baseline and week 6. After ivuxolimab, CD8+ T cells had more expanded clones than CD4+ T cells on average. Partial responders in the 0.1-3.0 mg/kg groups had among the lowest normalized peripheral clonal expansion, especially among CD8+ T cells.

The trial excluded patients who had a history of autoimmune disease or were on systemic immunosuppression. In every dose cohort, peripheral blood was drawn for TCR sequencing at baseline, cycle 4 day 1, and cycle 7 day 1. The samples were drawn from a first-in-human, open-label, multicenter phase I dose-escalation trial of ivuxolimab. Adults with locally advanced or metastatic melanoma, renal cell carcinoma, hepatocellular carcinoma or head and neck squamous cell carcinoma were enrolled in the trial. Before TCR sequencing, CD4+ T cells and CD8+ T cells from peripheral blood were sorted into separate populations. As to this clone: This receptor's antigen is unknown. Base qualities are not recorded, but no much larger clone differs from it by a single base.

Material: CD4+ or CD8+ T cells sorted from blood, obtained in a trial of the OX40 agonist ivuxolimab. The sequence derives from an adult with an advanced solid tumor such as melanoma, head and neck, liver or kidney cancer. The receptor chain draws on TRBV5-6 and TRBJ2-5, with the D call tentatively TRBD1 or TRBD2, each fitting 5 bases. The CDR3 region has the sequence CASSFPGTETQYF. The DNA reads TGTGCCAGCAGCTTCCCAGGGACAGAGACCCAGTACTTC.